This T cell receptor (beta chain) was identified in a study of blood T cell repertoires in COVID-19. Germline-derived CDR1 and CDR2 are SGHTA and FQGNSA. V trimming: 3 bases; J trimming: 0 bases; junction bases outside the gene matches: 5. This CDR3 region has 16 residues. Per the original data handling: Counts of nucleated cells, estimated from reference gene primer amplification, were obtained. TCRdb's copy holds only in-frame clones and misses some; the assay was immunoSEQ multiplex PCR. The V and J calls and clone size come from that table; D and trimming were worked out from the DNA. Among more than 95,000 clones listed, 75% to 90% were seen once.

The sequence derives from a man aged 50-60 years with acute or convalescent COVID-19. The sample taken for sequencing was peripheral blood. V is TRBV7-2 and J is TRBJ2-1, with 7 bases aligning to TRBD2. The CDR3 reads CASSLASGRSYNEQFF. CDR3 DNA sequence: TGTGCCAGCAGCTTGGCTAGCGGACGCTCCTACAATGAGCAGTTCTTC.